The present T cell receptor (beta chain) was sequenced within a study of cytomegalovirus exposure and HLA in healthy donors. Measured with immunoSEQ multiplex PCR; TCRdb has only the in-frame clones, and not every one. The data contain some 170,000 clones, approximately 86% of them singletons. With V trimmed by 1 base and J by 4 bases, 7 bases remained unmatched. CDR1 and CDR2 from the germline V gene are SEHNR and FQNEAQ (reference sequence). This CDR3 region has 16 residues. The clonotype originates from a man aged 18 to 29 in good health and CMV-seropositive. Sequences were obtained from PBMCs. The genes are TRBV7-9 and TRBJ2-5, with 9 bases fitting TRBD1. The CDR3 DNA reads TGTGCCAGCAGCTTAGGATCCGGGACAGGGCCAGAGACCCAGTACTTC. Translated, it gives CASSLGSGTGPETQYF.